The clone carrying this TCR beta chain has more than one count but fewer than ten. This record comes from a study of tumour-infiltrating T cells in Burkitt lymphoma. Clones were read by immunoSEQ multiplex PCR, and TCRdb kept only the in-frame ones, dropping some. The sample consists of 11,000 to 15,000 clones, 85% of them appearing once. The germline gives CDR1 KGHSH, CDR2 LQKENI. V trimming: 5 bases; J trimming: 4 bases; junction bases outside the gene matches: 5. The CDR3 consists of 14 residues. Sequenced material: tumor tissue. The genes are TRBV18 and TRBJ1-1, with 9 positions matching TRBD1. The TCR originated in a human donor with diffuse large B-cell lymphoma. CDR3 nucleotide sequence: TGTGCCAGCTCAAAGGGACAGGGTCGCACTGAAGCTTTCTTT. As protein: CASSKGQGRTEAFF.